Listed below are T cell receptor beta chains from one sample, sequenced in a study of shared T cell receptors in the human thymus. TCRdb's copy holds only in-frame clones and misses some; the assay was immunoSEQ multiplex PCR. The table lists 720,000 or so clones, 70% to 90% of them singletons. A further study also used this sample, focusing on human thymus T cells.

The sequenced material came from thymocytes. The receptors come from a girl under three years old with a congenital heart defect. The CDR3 runs from the conserved cysteine through the conserved F or W. A D gene is named only where the DNA matches it firmly. Size is stated for part of the rows, as once, few or many counts, or as a class when the clone is expanded.

v_gene	abundance	j_gene	d_gene	CDR3nt	CDR3aa
TRBV14	-	TRBJ2-1	TRBD2	TGTGCCAGCAGCCACTCCAGCGGGGGCCTCGCCAATGAGCAGTTCTTC	CASSHSSGGLANEQFF
TRBV5-8	once	TRBJ2-5	-	TGTGCCAGCAGCCCCCTCCGGCCGGCAGGGGGGATTGAGACCCAGTACTTC	CASSPLRPAGGIETQYF
TRBV2	-	TRBJ1-3	TRBD1	TGTGCCAGCAGCTCGGGACAGGGTTCCAGGAACACCATATATTTT	CASSSGQGSRNTIYF
TRBV7-9	-	TRBJ1-2	TRBD1	TGTGCCAGCAGCCCTAAAAAGGACAGGGCGGAGGGAGGCTACACCTTC	CASSPKKDRAEGGYTF
TRBV7-2	-	TRBJ1-2	TRBD1	TGTGCCAGCAGCCCCCGTGAGGACAGGGATAACTATGGCTACACCTTC	CASSPREDRDNYGYTF
TRBV6-1	once	TRBJ1-2	-	TGTGCCAGCATCACACATACGGGGGGGAGGCATGGCTACACCTTC	CASITHTGGRHGYTF
TRBV9	few	TRBJ2-3	TRBD2	TGTGCCAGCAGCGTAGAGGGAGCGGGGGAGCACACAGATACGCAGTATTTT	CASSVEGAGEHTDTQYF
TRBV27	-	TRBJ1-2	TRBD1	TGTGCCAGCAGCCGACAGGGAAGGAAAAACTATGGCTACACCTTC	CASSRQGRKNYGYTF
TRBV15	-	TRBJ2-7	TRBD1	TGTGCCACCAGCAGAGCTCCAGGGAGACAGGGGCGTCGGACGCAGTACTTC	CATSRAPGRQGRRTQYF
TRBV6-6	-	TRBJ1-1	TRBD1	TGTGCCAGCCGGGACAGGGGTATTGGGAACGCTGAAGCTTTCTTT	CASRDRGIGNAEAFF
TRBV5-6	-	TRBJ1-4	TRBD1	TGTGCCAGCAGCTTGGGTGGGACAGTTAATGAAAAACTGTTTTTT	CASSLGGTVNEKLFF